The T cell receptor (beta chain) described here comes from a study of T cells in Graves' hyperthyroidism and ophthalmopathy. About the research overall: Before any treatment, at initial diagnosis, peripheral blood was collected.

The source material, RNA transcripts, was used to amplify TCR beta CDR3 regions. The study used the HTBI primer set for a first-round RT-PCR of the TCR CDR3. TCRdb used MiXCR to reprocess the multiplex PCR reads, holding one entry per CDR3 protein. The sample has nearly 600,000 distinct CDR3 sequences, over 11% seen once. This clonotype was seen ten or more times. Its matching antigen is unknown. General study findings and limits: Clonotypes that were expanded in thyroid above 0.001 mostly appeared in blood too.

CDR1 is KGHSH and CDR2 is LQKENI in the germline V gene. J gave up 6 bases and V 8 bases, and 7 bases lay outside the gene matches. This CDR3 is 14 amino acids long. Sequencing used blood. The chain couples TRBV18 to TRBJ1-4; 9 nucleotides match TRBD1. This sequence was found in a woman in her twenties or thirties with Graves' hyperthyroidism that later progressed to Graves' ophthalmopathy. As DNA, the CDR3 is TGTGCCAGCCTTCTACAGGGGGCGGATGAAAAACTGTTTTTT. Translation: CASLLQGADEKLFF. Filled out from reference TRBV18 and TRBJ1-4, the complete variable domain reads NAGVMQNPRHLVRRRGQEARLRCSPMKGHSHVYWYRQLPEEGLKFMVYLQKENIIDESGMPKERFSAEFPKEGPSILRIQQVVRGDSAAYFCASLLQGADEKLFFGSGTQLSVL.